The 19 T cell receptor beta chains below all came from one sample that was sequenced in a study of radiation and T cells in renal cell carcinoma. The time point: blood 2 weeks post-SBRT. Sample treatment: 15 Gy SBRT to primary tumor, nephrectomy 4 weeks later. Some clones are missing from TCRdb's copy, which holds only in-frame ones; the method was immunoSEQ multiplex PCR. The sample records 160,000 or so clones, about nine tenths being singletons. Specimen: blood, collected from a patient whose treatment included radiotherapy and nephrectomy. The receptors come from a woman aged 45-65 years with renal cell carcinoma.

V and J are TRBV5-6 and TRBJ2-4, with D possibly TRBD1 on 6 matching bases. The CDR3 extends over 15 amino acids. Germline V CDR1 and CDR2: SGHDT, YYEEEE. With 4 bases removed from V and 3 bases from J, the gap between germline ends came to 14 bases. This chain's CDR3 is CASSDLQGVKNIQYF. CDR3 nucleotides: TGTGCCAGCAGCGACCTACAGGGTGTCAAAAACATTCAGTACTTC.

The chain couples TRBV4-2 to TRBJ1-5; no clear D. The V end lost 4 bases, the J end lost 5 bases, and 15 bases lay between the germline ends. This CDR3 region has 15 residues. Germline V gives CDR1 LGHNA, CDR2 YNFKEQ. The CDR3 nucleotides read TGTGCCAGCAGCCTCAATGGCGAGTACGATCAGCCCCAGCATTTT. The encoded protein is CASSLNGEYDQPQHF.

J is TRBJ2-7 and V is TRBV9, with D possibly called TRBD1 or TRBD2 (6 bases each). The CDR3 spans 13 residues. Looked up from germline, CDR1 is SGDLS and CDR2 is YYNGEE. The V end was cut by 2 bases, the J end by 7 bases, with 13 bases between. Here the CDR3 DNA reads TGTGCCAGCAGCGTGGGGGCGGGGCGTGAGCAGTACTTC. Translated: CASSVGAGREQYF.

This clone has only one observation. The rearrangement links TRBV19 to TRBJ2-7, with a tentative D call TRBD1 (6 bases). Trimming took 3 bases from V and 2 from J, leaving 14 bases between them. CDR3 size: 15 residues. Looked up from germline, CDR1 is LNHDA and CDR2 is SQIVND (reference sequence). The CDR3 DNA follows: TGTGCCAGTAGTATCCAGGGTCAGGGGACCTACGAGCAGTACTTC. Translated, it gives CASSIQGQGTYEQYF.

V is TRBV6-1 and J is TRBJ1-1; D is possibly TRBD1 (5 bases). V lost 5 bases to trimming and J lost 5 bases, with 15 bases between them. Germline lookup yields CDR1 MNHNS and CDR2 SASEGT. The CDR3 is made up of 14 amino acids. The CDR3 spells CASSPREGRTEAFF. The CDR3 nucleotides are TGTGCCAGCAGTCCCCGGGAGGGGCGGACTGAAGCTTTCTTT.

CDR3 loop: CASTEGGVATNEKLFF. The CDR3 DNA is TGTGCCAGCACGGAAGGTGGAGTAGCAACTAATGAAAAACTGTTTTTT. The chain carries TRBV5-4 and TRBJ1-4; D is uncertain. CDR3 size: 16 residues. The ends were cut back, 6 bases at V and 0 bases at J, with 15 bases in the middle. Germline CDR1 and CDR2: SGHNT and YYREEE (reference sequence).

J is TRBJ2-5 and V is TRBV19; maybe TRBD1 (6 bases). Trimming pared 6 bases from V and 5 bases from J, leaving 19 bases between. Per the germline V gene, CDR1 is LNHDA and CDR2 is SQIVND (reference sequence). This CDR3 contains 15 residues. In DNA, the CDR3 is TGTGCCAGTAGCCAAACAGGGATAACAGGGGAGACCCAGTACTTC. Protein product: CASSQTGITGETQYF.

In its sample, this clone was seen once. V and J are TRBV6-1 and TRBJ1-1; tentatively, D is TRBD1 (5 bases). The CDR3 spans 13 residues. Germline V gene lookup returns CDR1 MNHNS and CDR2 SASEGT. Trimming took off 10 bases at V and 3 bases at J, with 15 bases between the two ends. The chain's CDR3 is CAIRQYSDTEAFF. In nucleotides, the CDR3 is TGTGCCATCCGACAGTATTCGGACACTGAAGCTTTCTTT.

The chain employs TRBV9 and TRBJ1-6; D remains ambiguous. Trimming pared 4 bases from V and 7 bases from J, leaving 6 bases between. The CDR3 has 12 residues. CDR1 and CDR2 from the germline V gene are SGDLS and YYNGEE. As DNA, the CDR3 is TGTGCCAGCAGCCGGGCAAATTCACCCCTCCACTTT. Translating it yields CASSRANSPLHF.

The chain uses TRBV10-1 and TRBJ2-2; unclear D gene. The CDR3 sequence is 15 residues long. CDR1 and CDR2 (germline): WNHNN, SYGVQD (reference sequence). V shed 3 bases and J shed 0 bases, with 8 bases lying between them. The CDR3 coding sequence is TGCGCCAGCAGTGATATAGGAACGAACACCGGGGAGCTGTTTTTT. This translates into CASSDIGTNTGELFF.

The rearrangement uses TRBV14 and TRBJ2-2; D is unresolved. This CDR3 has 11 amino acids. V lost 4 bases to trimming and J lost 7 bases, with 4 bases between them. Germline V gene data show CDR1 as SGHDN and CDR2 as FVKESK. CDR3 sequence (DNA): TGTGCCAGCAGCCCGGGCGGGGAGCTGTTTTTT. This gives the protein CASSPGGELFF.

The V gene is TRBV15, the J gene TRBJ2-4; TRBD1 aligns across 11 bases. CDR1 and CDR2 (germline): LNHNV, YYDKDF (reference sequence). The V and J ends lost 4 bases and 7 bases, in that order; junction bases with no gene match: 6. The CDR3 is 15 amino acids. CDR3 region: CATSKEGTGGNIQYF. CDR3 sequence (DNA): TGTGCCACCAGCAAGGAAGGGACAGGGGGTAACATTCAGTACTTC.

The chain couples TRBV6-8 to TRBJ2-3; D gene uncertain. The CDR3 loop spans 16 amino acids. Germline V gives CDR1 MNHGY, CDR2 SAAAGT. The ends were cut back, 0 bases at V and 0 bases at J, with 10 bases in the middle. The DNA for the CDR3 is TGTGCCAGCAGTTACTCGAGGTACGGGAGCACAGATACGCAGTATTTT. It translates to CASSYSRYGSTDTQYF.

The rearrangement joins TRBV19 to TRBJ1-6; tentative D call: TRBD1 (5 bases). The CDR3 extends over 12 amino acids. Trimming removed 7 bases at V and 9 bases at J, with 10 bases between. Germline CDR1 and CDR2: LNHDA and SQIVND (reference sequence). CDR3 sequence (DNA): TGTGCCAGTATGGGGGGGTTTTCACCCCTCCACTTT. Its protein is CASMGGFSPLHF.

J is TRBJ1-4 and V is TRBV30, with 10 positions matching TRBD1. CDR3 length: 15 amino acids. J was trimmed by 8 bases and V by 8 bases; bases with no gene match: 14. Germline loops: CDR1 GTSNPN, CDR2 SVGIG (reference sequence). This chain's CDR3 is CAAGTGVGTGEKLFF. Here the CDR3 DNA reads TGTGCCGCGGGGACAGGGGTTGGAACGGGGGAAAAACTGTTTTTT. The complete variable domain, with remaining parts taken from reference TRBV30 and TRBJ1-4, reads SQTIHQWPATLVQPVGSPLSLECTVEGTSNPNLYWYRQAAGRGLQLLFYSVGIGQISSEVPQNLSASRPQDRQFILSSKKLLLSDSGFYLCAAGTGVGTGEKLFFGSGTQLSVL.

The V and J genes are TRBV19 and TRBJ2-7; D gene uncertain. This CDR3 is 14 amino acids long. Germline V gene data show CDR1 as LNHDA and CDR2 as SQIVND (reference sequence). V lost 2 bases and J lost 4, with 12 bases in between. CDR3 coding DNA: TGTGCCAGTAGTATATCCTGGACGGCTTACGAGCAGTACTTC. Translation: CASSISWTAYEQYF.

This clone was seen a single time. V usage is TRBV5-1 and J usage is TRBJ1-4; no firm D call. CDR1 and CDR2 (germline): SGHRS, YFSETQ. V was cut by 0 bases and J by 7 bases, with 7 bases left in between. The CDR3 is 13 residues long. The CDR3: CASSLEVREKLFF. The CDR3 DNA sequence: TGCGCCAGCAGCTTGGAAGTCCGTGAAAAACTGTTTTTT.

The CDR3 region has the DNA TGTGCCAGCAGTGATCACGGGCGGACGAACACCGGGGAGCTGTTTTTT. Translating gives CASSDHGRTNTGELFF. V gene TRBV11-2 combines with J gene TRBJ2-2; the D is unclear. Trimming took off 6 bases at V and 0 bases at J, with 14 bases between the two ends. Germline V CDR1 and CDR2: SGHAT, FQNNGV. The CDR3 runs to 16 residues.

The rearrangement links TRBV2 to TRBJ2-3; perhaps D is TRBD1 or TRBD2 (5 bases each). Germline CDR1 SNHLY, CDR2 FYNNEI. The length of the CDR3 is 15 residues. The V end was cut by 3 bases, the J end by 4 bases, with 14 bases between. The CDR3, as DNA: TGTGCCAGCAGTGAGGATAGGGGAGCGGCAGATACGCAGTATTTT. Amino acid sequence: CASSEDRGAADTQYF.